Below are 9 T cell receptor beta chains sequenced from a single sample in a study of blood T cell repertoires in COVID-19. Some clones are missing from TCRdb's copy, which holds only in-frame ones; the method was immunoSEQ multiplex PCR. The sample lists roughly 120,000 clones; roughly 86% were seen once. Sequenced sample: peripheral blood. These receptors all stem from a human donor in a cohort sampled during active COVID-19.

In DNA, the CDR3 is TGTGCCAGCAGCACAACTAGCGGCGCAGATACGCAGTATTTT. Residues: CASSTTSGADTQYF. This chain connects TRBV11-2 to TRBJ2-3; 8 bases fit TRBD2. J gave up 4 bases and V 5 bases, and 5 bases lay outside the gene matches. Per germline, CDR1 SGHAT and CDR2 FQNNGV. The CDR3 is 14 amino acids. Combining the CDR3 with reference TRBV11-2 and TRBJ2-3 gives the whole variable domain EAGVAQSPRYKIIEKRQSVAFWCNPISGHATLYWYQQILGQGPKLLIQFQNNGVVDDSQLPKDRFSAERLKGVDSTLKIQPAKLEDSAVYLCASSTTSGADTQYFGPGTRLTVL.

This rearrangement joins TRBV10-3 to TRBJ2-5, with 8 bases identical to TRBD1. This CDR3 is built from 14 residues. Germline V gene lookup returns CDR1 ENHRY and CDR2 SYGVKD. Trimming cost V 6 bases and J 5 bases; bases outside gene matches: 8. The CDR3 region has the DNA TGTGCCATCAGGGGACTGACAGGGGATGAGACCCAGTACTTC. Amino acid sequence: CAIRGLTGDETQYF.

The V gene is TRBV14, the J gene TRBJ2-7; 7 nucleotides match TRBD1. The CDR3 is 15 residues long. CDR1 is SGHDN and CDR2 is FVKESK in the germline V gene. The junction had 11 bases not matched to a gene; V was cut back by 8 bases and J by 1 base. CDR3 in amino acids: CASRKTGVNSYEQYF. The CDR3 coding sequence is TGTGCCAGCCGCAAAACAGGGGTTAATTCCTACGAGCAGTACTTC.

The rearrangement uses TRBV20-1 and TRBJ1-5, with D possibly matching TRBD1 (5 bases). The CDR3 is 13 amino acids. Per germline, CDR1 DFQATT and CDR2 SNEGSKA (reference sequence). V gave up 3 bases and J gave up 6 bases, with 12 bases separating them. CDR3: CSASRQGIQPQHF. The CDR3 DNA sequence: TGCAGTGCTAGTCGGCAGGGAATTCAGCCCCAGCATTTT.

The rearrangement uses TRBV3-1 (or the pseudogene TRBV3-2) and TRBJ2-1, with TRBD2 as a possible D gene (5 bases). V lost 2 bases and J 6 bases, leaving 8 bases between the germline ends. CDR3 length: 13 amino acids. The germline gives CDR1 LGHDT, CDR2 YNNKEL (reference sequence). The CDR3 is CASSQSGPNEQFF. CDR3 bases: TGTGCCAGCAGCCAAAGCGGACCCAATGAGCAGTTCTTC.

This sequence joins TRBV5-1 and TRBJ1-1; D perhaps matches TRBD1 (5 bases). V lost 0 bases and J lost 1, with 13 bases in between. Germline loops: CDR1 SGHRS, CDR2 YFSETQ. The CDR3 spans 16 residues. The CDR3 DNA sequence: TGCGCCAGCAGCTTGGAGTTCGCGGGGACGAACACTGAAGCTTTCTTT. Translating gives CASSLEFAGTNTEAFF.

The chain links TRBV5-1 to TRBJ1-2, with D perhaps matching TRBD1 (5 bases). The germline V gene has CDR1 SGHRS and CDR2 YFSETQ. The V and J ends lost 4 bases and 4 bases respectively, with 8 bases between them. The CDR3 loop spans 12 amino acids. CDR3 residues: CASSPRGYGYTF. The CDR3 DNA reads as TGCGCCAGCAGCCCTAGGGGCTATGGCTACACCTTC.

V gene TRBV28 combines with J gene TRBJ1-2; no clear D. The germline V and J ends were trimmed by 2 bases and 3 bases, with 7 bases remaining between them. The length of the CDR3 is 13 residues. Germline CDR1 is MDHEN and CDR2 is SYDVKM. The CDR3 here is CASSLGTHYGYTF. The CDR3 DNA reads as TGTGCCAGCAGTTTAGGCACCCACTATGGCTACACCTTC.

The genes are TRBV19 and TRBJ2-1; 10 positions match TRBD2. V lost 3 bases to trimming and J lost 5 bases; unmatched junction nucleotides: 7. Germline V CDR1 and CDR2: LNHDA, SQIVND (reference sequence). This CDR3 is built from 16 residues. The CDR3 sequence is CASSIRLAGLDNEQFF. CDR3 sequence (DNA): TGTGCCAGTAGTATCAGACTAGCGGGTTTGGACAATGAGCAGTTCTTC.